Reported below is one T cell receptor (beta chain). The sample originates from a study of preoperative IRX-2 immunotherapy in early breast cancer. CDR1 and CDR2 from the germline V gene are SGHNT and YENEEA. Trimming stripped 0 bases from V and 5 bases from J, with 5 bases between. The CDR3 runs 13 residues. This sample's treatment: preoperative locoregional IRX-2 cytokine immunotherapy. Samples came from a phase Ib trial of preoperative locoregional IRX-2 cytokine immunotherapy. Here immunoSEQ multiplex PCR was the method, and the copy in TCRdb shows in-frame clones only, minus some. Found here are about 62,000 clones, approximately 94% of them singletons; the top ten hold about 1.8%.

The chain couples TRBV11-3 to TRBJ2-1; D ambiguous. Specimen collection occurred from a patient treated with IRX-2 immunotherapy. The receptor comes from a human donor with breast cancer. CDR3 protein: CASSLESDNEQFF. CDR3 bases: TGTGCCAGCAGCTTAGAGTCCGACAATGAGCAGTTCTTC.